The source of this T cell receptor beta chain is a study of glioma-infiltrating T cells after dendritic cell vaccination. Study-wide results and limits: Patients with more pretreatment TILs had longer time to progression and survival.

Germline V gene lookup returns CDR1 LNHNV and CDR2 YYDKDF (reference sequence). The CDR3 consists of 14 residues. Trimming shortened V by 0 bases and J by 3 bases, and 9 bases separated the two germline ends. Worth noting for this clone: Its antigen is unidentified.

Time point denoted: after dendritic cell vaccination, including at tumor progression/relapse. Only patients with spare fresh-frozen tumor and over two years of follow-up were included. Isocitrate dehydrogenase mutation was absent in all glioblastoma patients. The immunoSEQ assay amplified TCRB CDR3 from up to roughly 2 ug DNA. Sequenced by immunoSEQ multiplex PCR; TCRdb stores in-frame clones only, minus some. In the table there are about 94,000 clones, approximately 84% of which are singletons. Source: blood, taken after dendritic cell vaccination. This TCR came from a human donor with glioblastoma. This sequence joins TRBV15 and TRBJ2-7; D not certain. The CDR3: CATSRDPQDYEQYF. In DNA form, the CDR3 reads TGTGCCACCAGCAGAGATCCCCAGGACTACGAGCAGTACTTC. Complete variable domain (other parts from reference TRBV15 and TRBJ2-7): DAMVIQNPRYQVTQFGKPVTLSCSQTLNHNVMYWYQQKSSQAPKLLFHYYDKDFNNEADTPDNFQSRRPNTSFCFLDIRSPGLGDTAMYLCATSRDPQDYEQYFGPGTRLTVT.